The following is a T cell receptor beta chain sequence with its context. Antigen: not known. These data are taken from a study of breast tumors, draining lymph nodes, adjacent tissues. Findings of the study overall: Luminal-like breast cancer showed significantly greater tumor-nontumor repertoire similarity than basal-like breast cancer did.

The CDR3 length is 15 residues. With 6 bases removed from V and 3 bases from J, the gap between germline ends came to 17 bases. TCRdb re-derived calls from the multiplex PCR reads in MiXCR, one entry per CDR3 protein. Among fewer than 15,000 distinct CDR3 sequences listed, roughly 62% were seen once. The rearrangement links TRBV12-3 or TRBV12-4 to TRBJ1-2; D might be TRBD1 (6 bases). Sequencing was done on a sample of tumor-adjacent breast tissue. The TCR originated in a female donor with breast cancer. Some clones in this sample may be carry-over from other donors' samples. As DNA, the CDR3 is TGTGCCAGCAGCCTGGACAGACGAGGGGACTATGGCTACACCTTC. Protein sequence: CASSLDRRGDYGYTF.